This TCR beta chain was sequenced during a study of shared clonotypes between healthy human individuals. General study results and limits: For naive CD4 cells, roughly 5% of clonotypes were shared across a few donors.

Libraries were prepared by immunoSEQ multiplex PCR; TCRdb keeps only in-frame clonotypes and omits some of them. The data contain more than 2 million clones, 85% to 95% of them singletons. Looked up from germline, CDR1 is SGHRS and CDR2 is YFSETQ. The CDR3 runs to 13 residues. V was shortened by 1 base and J by 6 bases, with 5 bases between the two germline ends. Concerning this clone itself: Its antigen is currently unknown.

The TCR sequence derives from a young man in good health. V gene TRBV5-1 combines with J gene TRBJ1-6; D uncertain. Sequenced sample: naive CD4+ T cells sorted from blood. Subset denoted: CD45RA+ positively selected. This CDR3 is CASSLQPNSPLHF. The CDR3 bases are TGCGCCAGCAGCTTGCAACCTAATTCACCCCTCCACTTT.